Below are 4 T cell receptor beta chains sequenced from a single sample in a study of blood T cells in healthy people across ages. A sample-barcoded 5' primer and a J-beta primer mix were used in a second PCR of roughly 6 to 12 cycles. TCRdb re-analysed the 5' RACE reads in MiXCR, keeping a single row per CDR3 protein. In the table there are hundreds of thousands of distinct CDR3 sequences, about 50% of which are singletons. Sequencing was performed on blood. The receptors were sampled from a woman of 80 years or more in good health.

This clonotype was picked up many times. The J gene is TRBJ2-7, the V gene TRBV5-4, with D possibly TRBD2 on 6 matching bases. V gave up 4 bases and J gave up 0 bases, with 17 bases separating them. The germline CDR1 and CDR2 sequences are SGHNT and YYREEE (reference sequence). CDR3 length: 16 residues. DNA for the CDR3: TGTGCCAGCAGCCGATCTATAGCGGAGAGCTCCTACGAGCAGTACTTC. It specifies CASSRSIAESSYEQYF.

About this clonotype: One base away lies a much larger clone, so this may be a sequencing read error. The J gene is TRBJ2-6, the V gene TRBV5-1; D gene uncertain. Looked up from germline, CDR1 is SGHRS and CDR2 is YFSETQ. V was cut by 6 bases and J by 0 bases, with 10 bases left in between. The CDR3 totals 15 residues. This chain's CDR3 is CASKADPSGANVLTF. CDR3 coding DNA: TGCGCCAGCAAGGCAGATCCCTCTGGGGCCAACGTCCTGACTTTC.

This clonotype showed up many times. This sequence joins TRBV7-2 and TRBJ2-1, with D tentatively TRBD2 (5 bases). Germline CDR1 and CDR2: SGHTA and FQGNSA. V lost 3 bases and J lost 4, with 13 bases in between. The CDR3 totals 15 residues. This chain's CDR3 is CASSFVRTLYNEQFF. CDR3 nucleotide sequence: TGTGCCAGCAGCTTCGTACGGACTCTATACAATGAGCAGTTCTTC.

V gene TRBV20-1 combines with J gene TRBJ2-1; D may match TRBD1 or TRBD2 (5 bases each). The last part of the DNA fits TRBJ2-7 better; the J call may be wrong. From germline, CDR1 is DFQATT and CDR2 SNEGSKA (reference sequence). This CDR3 has 12 residues. CDR3 protein: CSARRYGGEQYF. DNA for the CDR3: TGCAGTGCCCGACGGTATGGGGGAGAGCAGTACTTC.